This T cell receptor (beta chain) originates from a study of T cell changes during pregnancy in multiple sclerosis (dated by TCRdb to about 2019). In the study overall: The study examined how the T cell repertoire changed over the course of pregnancy in women with multiple sclerosis.

As for this clone: The antigen it binds to is not known. No base qualities exist here, and no much larger clone lies one base off it.

CDR1 and CDR2, looked up from the germline V gene, are SGHVS and FNYEAQ. The CDR3 covers 19 residues, taking in both the cysteine and the phenylalanine. The DNA shown is the 57-base CDR3, in frame from base 1. Cut back by 2 bases and 3 bases, the V and J ends lie 22 bases apart. Libraries came from the immunoSEQ multiplex PCR assay. The table comes from immuneACCESS by way of TCRdb, which keeps in-frame sequences with V and J called. Part of the clones is missing from these tables; in studies checked, under half for an unresolved V gene and the rest for unknown reasons. The sample table lists approximately 64,000 clones, about 90% of them with a count of one. Clones ranked in the top ten supply less than 2.5% of the sample.

The sequencing used peripheral blood, collected in the second trimester of pregnancy. This sequence uses TRBV7-6 and TRBJ2-2, with a weak D call of TRBD1 (6 bases match). This clonotype was sampled from a female donor in good health, enrolled as a control in a pregnancy study. The DNA sequence is given as TGTGCCAGCAGCTTAAAAACAGCCAGGGGCGTATCTCACACCGGGGAGCTGTTTTTT. It translates to CASSLKTARGVSHTGELFF.